This TCR beta chain stems from a study of human thymus T cells. Regarding the study as a whole: Thymic as well as blood repertoires seemed to favor certain V and J genes unevenly.

TCRdb's copy holds only in-frame clones and misses some; the assay was immunoSEQ multiplex PCR. The sample yields 46,000 or so clones, just under 95% seen once. With regard to this clone: Its antigen is still unknown.

The sequence came from a girl under two years old with a congenital heart defect but otherwise immunologically healthy. Specimen: blood.

The CDR3 spells CASSDVPAGGPADTQYF. The CDR3 nucleotides are TGTGCCAGCAGTGACGTGCCAGCGGGAGGGCCAGCAGATACGCAGTATTTT. The chain joins TRBV6-4 to TRBJ2-3, with 10 bases lining up with TRBD2. Germline CDR1 and CDR2: MRHNA and SNTAGT. This CDR3 spans 17 amino acids. Unmatched junction bases numbered 9, after V lost 2 bases and J lost 4 bases.